This entry lists 17 T cell receptor beta chains sequenced from one sample in a study of blood T cell repertoires in COVID-19. The method was immunoSEQ multiplex PCR; TCRdb's version includes in-frame clones alone and lacks a portion of them. This sample has about 220,000 clones, with roughly 80% found just once. The specimen was peripheral blood. These receptors were obtained from an older woman with acute or convalescent COVID-19.

This clone was detected only a few times. The chain combines TRBV19 with TRBJ2-2; no clear D. V was pared by 1 base and J by 5 bases, with 8 bases between. The length of the CDR3 is 14 residues. Per germline, CDR1 LNHDA and CDR2 SQIVND (reference sequence). In DNA form, the CDR3 reads TGTGCCAGTAGTATAGGTACAGAGACCGGGGAGCTGTTTTTT. Amino acids: CASSIGTETGELFF.

The rearrangement links TRBV7-9 to TRBJ2-1; no firm D call. The CDR3 has 14 amino acids. V was shortened by 3 bases and J by 0 bases, with 6 bases between the two germline ends. The germline CDR1 and CDR2 sequences are SEHNR and FQNEAQ (reference sequence). For the CDR3, the DNA is TGTGCCAGCAGCTTGTCCAACTCCTACAATGAGCAGTTCTTC. Translation gives CASSLSNSYNEQFF.

This clone has only one observation. DNA for the CDR3: TGTGCCAGCAGTTACTCGGGGTCTAGCGGGGAGACCCAGTACTTC. It translates to CASSYSGSSGETQYF. The chain carries TRBV6-6 and TRBJ2-5; 8 positions agree with TRBD2. Germline V gives CDR1 MNHNY, CDR2 SVGAGI (reference sequence). With V trimmed by 0 bases and J by 5 bases, 5 bases remained unmatched. The CDR3 spans 15 residues.

This chain connects TRBV11-3 to TRBJ2-7; 7 bases are a match to TRBD1. V shed 2 bases, J shed 6 bases, and the junction held 4 bases outside the gene matches. The CDR3 consists of 13 residues. The germline gives CDR1 SGHNT, CDR2 YENEEA. The CDR3 DNA reads as TGTGCCAGCAGCTTAAAGACAGGGACCGAGCAGTACTTC. Amino acid sequence: CASSLKTGTEQYF.

The chain is built from TRBV9 and TRBJ1-3; 9 nucleotides align to TRBD1. Losses at the gene ends were 3 bases for V and 0 bases for J; bases not matched to a gene: 4. Germline V lookup: CDR1 SGDLS, CDR2 YYNGEE. The CDR3 covers 16 residues. This CDR3 reads CASSGGTGSSGNTIYF. The CDR3 bases are TGTGCCAGCAGCGGTGGGACAGGGAGCTCTGGAAACACCATATATTTT.

J is TRBJ1-1 and V is TRBV4-3; D unresolved. The CDR3 has 13 amino acids. With 0 bases removed from V and 5 bases from J, the gap between germline ends came to 7 bases. The germline CDR1 and CDR2 sequences are LGHNA and YSLEER. CDR3 loop: CASSQDSGTEAFF. The CDR3 DNA sequence: TGCGCCAGCAGCCAAGATTCGGGGACTGAAGCTTTCTTT.

J is TRBJ2-7 and V is TRBV28, with 15 bases matching TRBD2. The CDR3 is 17 amino acids. Germline-derived CDR1 and CDR2 are MDHEN and SYDVKM. After removal of 11 bases from V and 1 base from J, the junction contained 12 bases not matched to a gene. CDR3 DNA sequence: TGTGCCGCCCGGACTAGCGGGGGGGCCGGGGGATCCTACGAGCAGTACTTC. Its protein product is CAARTSGGAGGSYEQYF.

J is TRBJ2-1 and V is TRBV9, with 8 bases lining up with TRBD1. The germline gives CDR1 SGDLS, CDR2 YYNGEE. This CDR3 is 14 amino acids long. After removal of 7 bases from V and 6 bases from J, the junction contained 9 bases not matched to a gene. The CDR3 DNA reads as TGTGCCAGCGGCCGGACAGGGCTGACCAATGAGCAGTTCTTC. This gives the protein CASGRTGLTNEQFF.

The J gene is TRBJ1-6, the V gene TRBV28, with D possibly matching TRBD1 (5 bases). The CDR3 covers 15 residues. The V gene's germline CDR1 is MDHEN and CDR2 SYDVKM. The V end was cut by 2 bases, the J end by 6 bases, with 11 bases between. The CDR3 coding sequence is TGTGCCAGCAGTTTAACCGGGACTTTTAATTCACCCCTCCACTTT. This translates into CASSLTGTFNSPLHF.

The V and J genes are TRBV6-2 or TRBV6-3 and TRBJ1-2; D unresolved. This CDR3 spans 12 amino acids. V was shortened by 2 bases and J by 7 bases, with 8 bases between the two germline ends. Germline values: CDR1 MNHEY, CDR2 SVGEGT. The DNA of the CDR3 is TGTGCCAGCAGTTACGAGGGTTTTGGCTACACCTTC. Its protein product is CASSYEGFGYTF.

V is TRBV7-8 and J is TRBJ1-2; D might be TRBD1 (5 bases). In germline, CDR1 is SGHVS, CDR2 FQNEAQ. The CDR3 contains 14 residues. V dropped 0 bases and J dropped 2 bases, with 7 bases sitting between them. For the CDR3, the DNA is TGTGCCAGCAGCTTAGCAGGGGTCAACTATGGCTACACCTTC. Its translation is CASSLAGVNYGYTF. Complete variable domain (other parts from reference TRBV7-8 and TRBJ1-2): GAGVSQSPRYKVAKRGQDVALRCDPISGHVSLFWYQQALGQGPEFLTYFQNEAQLDKSGLPSDRFFAERPEGSVSTLKIQRTQQEDSAVYLCASSLAGVNYGYTFGSGTRLTVV.

This rearrangement joins TRBV27 to TRBJ2-3, with D perhaps TRBD2 (6 bases). This CDR3 comprises 14 residues. Trimming cost V 3 bases and J 6 bases, with 13 bases left between them. Looked up from germline, CDR1 is MNHEY and CDR2 is SMNVEV (reference sequence). The CDR3 sequence is CASSFGTVQDTQYF. CDR3 nucleotide sequence: TGTGCCAGCAGTTTTGGGACTGTCCAGGATACGCAGTATTTT.

The genes are TRBV5-1 and TRBJ2-2, with 9 bases that match TRBD1. The CDR3 contains 16 residues. V gave up 4 bases and J gave up 6 bases; unmatched junction bases: 10. The germline V gene has CDR1 SGHRS and CDR2 YFSETQ. The chain's CDR3 is CASSPRDRVLAGELFF. In DNA, the CDR3 is TGCGCCAGCAGCCCCCGGGACAGGGTTTTGGCCGGGGAGCTGTTTTTT.

This clone was counted a few times. CDR3 amino acids: CASSQDRSGREKLFF. CDR3 in DNA: TGTGCCAGCAGCCAAGATCGGTCAGGGAGGGAAAAACTGTTTTTT. The rearrangement links TRBV4-2 to TRBJ1-4; tentatively, D is TRBD1 (5 bases). The V and J ends lost 0 bases and 8 bases respectively, with 13 bases between them. The CDR3 length is 15 residues. From germline, CDR1 is LGHNA and CDR2 YNFKEQ.

This chain links TRBV30 with TRBJ1-4; D is uncertain. With 1 base removed from V and 7 bases from J, the gap between germline ends came to 4 bases. Germline loops: CDR1 GTSNPN, CDR2 SVGIG (reference sequence). This CDR3 contains 11 residues. The CDR3 sequence: CAWSDSEKLFF. The DNA for the CDR3 is TGTGCCTGGAGTGACAGTGAAAAACTGTTTTTT.

J is TRBJ1-2 and V is TRBV6-1, with 8 bases lining up with TRBD1. CDR1 and CDR2 from the germline V gene are MNHNS and SASEGT. Unmatched junction bases numbered 4, after V lost 2 bases and J lost 8 bases. This CDR3 contains 13 residues. The CDR3 nucleotides are TGTGCCAGCAGTGAATGGACAGGGCTGGGCTACACCTTC. As protein: CASSEWTGLGYTF.

The rearrangement uses TRBV24-1 and TRBJ1-5; the D gene is possibly TRBD1 (5 bases). There are 15 residues in the CDR3. CDR1 and CDR2 from the germline V gene are KGHDR and SFDVKD. Trimming left V 5 bases short and J 6 bases short, with 16 bases between. CDR3 DNA sequence: TGTGCCACCAGTGCTGGGCAGGGAGGGGTTCAGCCCCAGCATTTT. Translation gives CATSAGQGGVQPQHF.